These 19 T cell receptor beta chains originate from one sample sequenced in a study of blood T cell repertoires in COVID-19. Generated by immunoSEQ multiplex PCR, the TCRdb table keeps only in-frame clones and is missing some. The data show 100,000 to 120,000 clones, around three quarters seen once. What was sequenced was peripheral blood. Receptors originate from a woman aged 60-75 years with acute or convalescent COVID-19.

The chain links TRBV7-2 to TRBJ1-2; 8 nucleotides line up with TRBD1. The CDR3 totals 15 residues. V was clipped by 4 bases and J by 7 bases; unmatched bases: 11. Germline-derived CDR1 and CDR2 are SGHTA and FQGNSA. CDR3 sequence reads: CASSSRGAGGGGYTF. CDR3 in DNA: TGTGCCAGCAGCTCGAGAGGGGCAGGGGGCGGTGGCTACACCTTC.

The chain is built from TRBV10-3 and TRBJ2-1; 7 positions agree with TRBD1. The ends lost 4 bases at V and 4 bases at J; junction bases unmatched: 1. The CDR3 has 13 residues. Germline V lookup: CDR1 ENHRY, CDR2 SYGVKD. The CDR3 is CAISVQGYNEQFF. In DNA, the CDR3 is TGTGCCATCAGTGTACAGGGGTACAATGAGCAGTTCTTC.

The V call is TRBV6-5, the J call TRBJ2-3, with TRBD1 matching 11 bases. Germline CDR1 reads MNHEY; CDR2 reads SVGAGI. The V gene end was trimmed by 8 bases and the J gene end by 4 bases; junction bases not matched to a gene: 8. The CDR3 extends over 15 amino acids. CDR3 sequence (DNA): TGTGCCAGCCGCCCGAGGGACAGGGGGGCAGATACGCAGTATTTT. Its protein is CASRPRDRGADTQYF.

This chain connects TRBV11-2 to TRBJ1-4; no clear D. V lost 0 bases, J lost 8 bases, and 4 bases lay in between. The CDR3 is 12 amino acids. From germline, CDR1 is SGHAT and CDR2 FQNNGV. CDR3 sequence: CASSLDEEKLFF. DNA of the CDR3: TGTGCCAGCAGCTTAGATGAGGAAAAACTGTTTTTT. The variable domain in full, completed from reference TRBV11-2 and TRBJ1-4, reads EAGVAQSPRYKIIEKRQSVAFWCNPISGHATLYWYQQILGQGPKLLIQFQNNGVVDDSQLPKDRFSAERLKGVDSTLKIQPAKLEDSAVYLCASSLDEEKLFFGSGTQLSVL.

This chain connects TRBV2 to TRBJ2-7; TRBD2 is a possible D gene (5 bases). In germline, CDR1 is SNHLY, CDR2 FYNNEI. CDR3 length: 13 amino acids. V was cut by 8 bases and J by 2 bases, with 13 bases left in between. CDR3 DNA: TGTGCCAGCCGACGGGAATCGCCCTACGAGCAGTACTTC. Translated: CASRRESPYEQYF.

This clone was seen only a few times. This sequence joins TRBV5-5 and TRBJ1-5; perhaps TRBD1 as D (5 bases). V lost 4 bases and J 11 bases, leaving 19 bases between the germline ends. Germline V gives CDR1 SGHKS, CDR2 YYEKEE (reference sequence). The CDR3 is made up of 14 amino acids. The CDR3 nucleotides read TGTGCCAGCAGCCACGGCCTCAGCGGGGGGGCCCAGCATTTT. It translates to CASSHGLSGGAQHF.

The V gene is TRBV19, the J gene TRBJ1-4; 8 bases fit TRBD1. Unmatched junction bases numbered 5, after V lost 4 bases and J lost 4 bases. This CDR3 is built from 15 residues. The germline V gene has CDR1 LNHDA and CDR2 SQIVND (reference sequence). The CDR3 nucleotides are TGTGCCAGTAGTACCCGACAGGGGATTAATGAAAAACTGTTTTTT. Its translation is CASSTRQGINEKLFF.

The chain employs TRBV3-1 (or the pseudogene TRBV3-2) and TRBJ2-2; D is unresolved. Trimming took off 4 bases at V and 8 bases at J, with 8 bases between the two ends. The CDR3 runs to 12 residues. In germline, CDR1 is LGHDT, CDR2 YNNKEL (reference sequence). In nucleotides, the CDR3 is TGTGCCAGCAGCCCGCGGCCAGGGGAGCTGTTTTTT. It yields the protein CASSPRPGELFF.

The chain links TRBV5-5 to TRBJ2-3; D gene ambiguous. V lost 4 bases to trimming and J lost 0 bases, with 12 bases between them. Germline values: CDR1 SGHKS, CDR2 YYEKEE (reference sequence). The CDR3 loop spans 15 amino acids. This CDR3 reads CASSKQEYSTDTQYF. The CDR3 DNA reads as TGTGCCAGCAGCAAACAAGAATATAGCACAGATACGCAGTATTTT.

The CDR3 DNA reads TGTGCCAGCAGCATAACACGGACAGGGGGTGGGGAGACCCAGTACTTC. It is translated as CASSITRTGGGETQYF. The chain carries TRBV27 and TRBJ2-5; 10 nucleotides line up with TRBD1. The ends lost 6 bases at V and 5 bases at J; junction bases unmatched: 12. Germline V gene lookup returns CDR1 MNHEY and CDR2 SMNVEV (reference sequence). The CDR3 length is 16 residues.

This chain links TRBV28 with TRBJ1-3, with 8 bases fitting TRBD1. Germline assignment: CDR1 MDHEN and CDR2 SYDVKM. The CDR3 runs 15 residues. V gave up 2 bases and J gave up 8 bases; unmatched junction bases: 8. The CDR3 nucleotides read TGTGCCAGCAGTTTAGGAGGGACAGGTACAGACACCATATATTTT. It codes for CASSLGGTGTDTIYF.

The chain is built from TRBV6-5 and TRBJ1-5, with 7 bases identical to TRBD1. This CDR3 comprises 15 residues. In germline, CDR1 is MNHEY, CDR2 SVGAGI. V was clipped by 6 bases and J by 1 base; unmatched bases: 6. The CDR3 sequence: CASRHTGASNQPQHF. For the CDR3, the DNA is TGTGCCAGCAGACACACAGGGGCCAGCAATCAGCCCCAGCATTTT.

This clone was seen only a few times. This chain uses TRBV14 with TRBJ1-2, with no clear D. Trimming removed 1 base at V and 4 bases at J, with 7 bases between. There are 13 residues in the CDR3. Germline V lookup: CDR1 SGHDN, CDR2 FVKESK. The DNA of the CDR3 is TGTGCCAGCAGCCAAGGGGCCCGCTATGGCTACACCTTC. It translates to CASSQGARYGYTF.

There are many counts of this clone. The chain joins TRBV28 to TRBJ2-2; 8 bases map to TRBD2. Germline CDR1 MDHEN, CDR2 SYDVKM. The CDR3 is made up of 16 amino acids. J gave up 2 bases and V 7 bases, and 9 bases lay outside the gene matches. DNA of the CDR3: TGTGCCAGCAAGGGTGCGGGGACTAGAAACACCGGGGAGCTGTTTTTT. It translates to CASKGAGTRNTGELFF.

This chain links TRBV19 with TRBJ1-5; 7 bases are a match to TRBD1. Germline V gene data show CDR1 as LNHDA and CDR2 as SQIVND (reference sequence). With V trimmed by 7 bases and J by 4 bases, 4 bases remained unmatched. The CDR3 spans 13 residues. CDR3 amino acids: CASKGQPNQPQHF. The CDR3 DNA reads as TGTGCCAGTAAGGGACAGCCAAATCAGCCCCAGCATTTT.

The chain couples TRBV5-8 to TRBJ2-3, with a tentative D call TRBD2 (6 bases). Germline-derived CDR1 and CDR2 are SGHTS and YDEGEE. Deletions cut 0 bases from V and 5 bases from J, with 7 bases between. The CDR3 covers 13 residues. The CDR3 DNA follows: TGTGCCAGCAGCTTGGCGGGGGAAGATACGCAGTATTTT. It translates to CASSLAGEDTQYF.

In this sample, this clone turned up a few times. The chain recombines TRBV27 with TRBJ2-7, with TRBD1 matching over 8 bases. The ends lost 5 bases at V and 3 bases at J; junction bases unmatched: 6. The germline CDR1 and CDR2 sequences are MNHEY and SMNVEV (reference sequence). This CDR3 region has 14 residues. The CDR3 bases are TGTGCCAGCAGTCGATACGGACAGGGCTACGAGCAGTACTTC. Translation: CASSRYGQGYEQYF.

V usage is TRBV10-1 and J usage is TRBJ2-1; 8 bases map to TRBD2. The CDR3 consists of 16 residues. The V gene end was trimmed by 8 bases and the J gene end by 7 bases; junction bases not matched to a gene: 16. Per the germline V gene, CDR1 is WNHNN and CDR2 is SYGVQD (reference sequence). CDR3 loop: CASSGGDILSVNEQFF. CDR3 DNA: TGCGCCAGCTCGGGGGGGGATATACTCTCTGTGAATGAGCAGTTCTTC.

This clone was found once. J is TRBJ2-2 and V is TRBV30, with D perhaps TRBD1 (6 bases). Germline CDR1 and CDR2: GTSNPN and SVGIG (reference sequence). The germline V and J ends were trimmed by 5 bases and 6 bases, with 10 bases remaining between them. The CDR3 spans 12 residues. The CDR3 nucleotides are TGTGCCTGGGACCAGGGGTCCGGGGAGCTGTTTTTT. Its protein is CAWDQGSGELFF.